One sample yielded the 18 T cell receptor beta chains listed below, sequenced in a study of long-term antiretroviral therapy in people with HIV. Version v3.0 of the immunoSEQ assay was performed at survey level. Sequencing was performed with immunoSEQ multiplex PCR; in TCRdb, only in-frame clones are kept and a portion is missing. This table holds about 24,000 clones, 65% to 80% found once. The material sequenced was unsorted PBMCs, taken 1.2 years after starting antiretroviral therapy. The receptors were sampled from a woman aged 40-49 years with HIV.

This chain uses TRBV6-6 with TRBJ2-7; D gene ambiguous. V was clipped by 3 bases and J by 6 bases, with 15 bases between them. CDR1 is MNHNY, CDR2 SVGAGI, per germline (reference sequence). This CDR3 comprises 14 residues. The CDR3 reads CASSYLRYLGEQYF. CDR3 bases: TGTGCCAGCAGTTATCTCAGGTATCTGGGCGAGCAGTACTTC.

This clone was seen only once. The chain recombines TRBV7-9 with TRBJ1-1; weak D call: TRBD1 (5 bases). V lost 5 bases and J 6 bases, leaving 16 bases between the germline ends. Germline V gives CDR1 SEHNR, CDR2 FQNEAQ (reference sequence). The CDR3 covers 14 residues. The CDR3 DNA reads TGTGCCAGCAGCGCGCAGGGAGGGGACGCTGAAGCTTTCTTT. This codes for CASSAQGGDAEAFF.

V usage is TRBV5-1 and J usage is TRBJ2-5, with TRBD1 matching 9 bases. CDR1 and CDR2 (germline): SGHRS, YFSETQ. This CDR3 contains 14 residues. The V and J ends lost 4 bases and 5 bases, in that order; junction bases with no gene match: 6. CDR3 amino acids: CASSVGQGGETQYF. Written as DNA, the CDR3 is TGCGCCAGCAGCGTGGGACAGGGCGGGGAGACCCAGTACTTC.

The chain combines TRBV7-9 with TRBJ2-1; TRBD2 agrees at 9 bases. The germline V gene encodes CDR1 SEHNR and CDR2 FQNEAQ (reference sequence). The length of the CDR3 is 16 residues. Germline trimming cut 2 bases from V and 7 bases from J; bases unmatched to any gene: 9. As DNA, the CDR3 is TGTGCCAGCAGCTTACTGGCGGGAGGGCCGGGGAATGAGCAGTTCTTC. Translation gives CASSLLAGGPGNEQFF. The complete variable domain, with remaining parts taken from reference TRBV7-9 and TRBJ2-1, reads DTGVSQNPRHKITKRGQNVTFRCDPISEHNRLYWYRQTLGQGPEFLTYFQNEAQLEKSRLLSDRFSAERPKGSFSTLEIQRTEQGDSAMYLCASSLLAGGPGNEQFFGPGTRLTVL.

V usage is TRBV11-3 and J usage is TRBJ2-3, with 8 bases matching TRBD2. The germline CDR1 and CDR2 sequences are SGHNT and YENEEA. The CDR3 is 19 amino acids. The ends lost 6 bases at V and 3 bases at J; junction bases unmatched: 20. Written as DNA, the CDR3 is TGTGCCAGCAGGGCCTCTTGGAGCGGGGGCCAACGACGTACAGATACGCAGTATTTT. Protein product: CASRASWSGGQRRTDTQYF.

This sequence joins TRBV19 and TRBJ2-7, with 7 nucleotides matching TRBD1. V shed 5 bases, J shed 2 bases, and the junction held 6 bases outside the gene matches. CDR1 LNHDA and CDR2 SQIVND come from the germline V gene (reference sequence). The CDR3 totals 14 residues. The CDR3 is CASSPRTGPYEQYF. Here the CDR3 DNA reads TGTGCCAGTAGTCCGCGGACAGGCCCCTACGAGCAGTACTTC.

V and J are TRBV7-2 and TRBJ2-1; 7 positions match TRBD1. Per the germline V gene, CDR1 is SGHTA and CDR2 is FQGNSA. This CDR3 region has 16 residues. The V segment lost 2 bases and the J segment 0 bases; nucleotides outside the gene matches: 4. The CDR3 DNA reads TGTGCCAGCAGCTTACAAGGGGACAGCTCCTACAATGAGCAGTTCTTC. Protein sequence: CASSLQGDSSYNEQFF. Variable domain in full (rest from reference TRBV7-2 and TRBJ2-1): GAGVSQSPSNKVTEKGKDVELRCDPISGHTALYWYRQSLGQGLEFLIYFQGNSAPDKSGLPSDRFSAERTGGSVSTLTIQRTQQEDSAVYLCASSLQGDSSYNEQFFGPGTRLTVL.

The chain recombines TRBV5-4 with TRBJ2-4; D perhaps matches TRBD2 (5 bases). The germline V gene encodes CDR1 SGHNT and CDR2 YYREEE (reference sequence). The CDR3 extends over 14 amino acids. Trimming removed 4 bases from V and 1 base from J, with 9 bases in between. The DNA for the CDR3 is TGTGCCAGCAGCCAGACTACGGCCAAAAACATTCAGTACTTC. Translating it yields CASSQTTAKNIQYF.

This clone showed up just once. The rearrangement uses TRBV12-1 and TRBJ1-1; the table's D gene call, TRBD1, was not cross checked with the DNA. TRBV12-1 is a recognized pseudogene. The CDR3 runs 14 residues. The CDR3 region is CASSVDRGRTEAFF. CDR3 nucleotides: TGTGCCAGCAGCGTAGACAGGGGTAGAACTGAAGCTTTCTTT.

The V call is TRBV5-4, the J call TRBJ1-1; D not certain. CDR1 and CDR2 from the germline V gene are SGHNT and YYREEE (reference sequence). Trimming took 2 bases from V and 1 from J, leaving 6 bases between them. This CDR3 has 13 residues. CDR3 region: CASSFGSNTEAFF. The CDR3 DNA reads as TGTGCCAGCAGCTTCGGGTCGAACACTGAAGCTTTCTTT.

This clone was recorded a few times. The rearrangement links TRBV28 to TRBJ2-7; the D gene could be TRBD1 or TRBD2 (5 bases each). Trimming removed 5 bases at V and 4 bases at J, with 18 bases between. There are 15 residues in the CDR3. The germline V gene has CDR1 MDHEN and CDR2 SYDVKM. The CDR3: CASSPRRWDRYEQYF. Written as DNA, the CDR3 is TGTGCCAGCAGTCCCCGCAGGTGGGACCGATACGAGCAGTACTTC.

This sequence joins TRBV6-5 and TRBJ2-7; possibly TRBD1 or TRBD2 for D (5 bases each). There are 14 residues in the CDR3. CDR1 is MNHEY, CDR2 SVGAGI, per germline. Deletions cut 2 bases from V and 0 bases from J, with 8 bases between. This CDR3 is CASSYMGTSYEQYF. For the CDR3, the DNA is TGTGCCAGCAGTTACATGGGGACCTCCTACGAGCAGTACTTC.

The sample holds one count of this clone. This rearrangement joins TRBV16 to TRBJ1-4; TRBD1 matches 12 bases. Losses at the gene ends were 4 bases for V and 2 bases for J; bases not matched to a gene: 11. The CDR3 runs 19 residues. The germline V gene encodes CDR1 KGHSY and CDR2 FQNENV. The CDR3 bases are TGTGCCAGCAGCCCTTACCTGGGACAGGGGGCGCTTACTAATGAAAAACTGTTTTTT. It is translated as CASSPYLGQGALTNEKLFF.

The chain couples TRBV29-1 to TRBJ2-1; D might be TRBD2 (6 bases). In germline, CDR1 is SQVTM, CDR2 ANQGSEA. This CDR3 has 14 amino acids. The V gene lost 4 bases and the J gene lost 8 bases, with 18 bases spanning the gap. The chain's CDR3 is CSVVGLGSSDEQFF. The CDR3 coding sequence is TGCAGCGTTGTCGGTCTCGGGAGTTCGGATGAGCAGTTCTTC.

The chain combines TRBV7-9 with TRBJ1-3; D call uncertain. The V gene lost 1 base and the J gene lost 0 bases, with 4 bases spanning the gap. Germline V lookup: CDR1 SEHNR, CDR2 FQNEAQ (reference sequence). The CDR3 runs 14 residues. CDR3 sequence: CASSLVTSGNTIYF. The CDR3 nucleotides read TGTGCCAGCAGCTTAGTGACCTCTGGAAACACCATATATTTT. The full variable domain, in which reference TRBV7-9 and TRBJ1-3 provide the parts outside the CDR3, is DTGVSQNPRHKITKRGQNVTFRCDPISEHNRLYWYRQTLGQGPEFLTYFQNEAQLEKSRLLSDRFSAERPKGSFSTLEIQRTEQGDSAMYLCASSLVTSGNTIYFGEGSWLTVV.

This chain links TRBV5-1 with TRBJ1-1, with 8 bases fitting TRBD1. V was pared by 0 bases and J by 1 base, with 2 bases of the junction left unmatched. The CDR3 spans 15 residues. CDR1 and CDR2 from the germline V gene are SGHRS and YFSETQ. The CDR3 DNA reads TGCGCCAGCAGCTTGGATGGACAGGGGAACACTGAAGCTTTCTTT. It encodes CASSLDGQGNTEAFF. Full variable domain (rest looked up from reference TRBV5-1 and TRBJ1-1): KAGVTQTPRYLIKTRGQQVTLSCSPISGHRSVSWYQQTPGQGLQFLFEYFSETQRNKGNFPGRFSGRQFSNSRSEMNVSTLELGDSALYLCASSLDGQGNTEAFFGQGTRLTVV.

The genes are TRBV10-3 and TRBJ2-2; TRBD1 matches 8 bases. The CDR3 has 16 residues. V shed 5 bases, J shed 1 base, and the junction held 6 bases outside the gene matches. Germline V gene lookup returns CDR1 ENHRY and CDR2 SYGVKD. CDR3 DNA: TGTGCCATCAGTCCCGGACAGGGCGGGAACACCGGGGAGCTGTTTTTT. It specifies CAISPGQGGNTGELFF.

This clone was counted once. V and J are TRBV4-3 and TRBJ1-3; D possibly corresponds to TRBD1 (5 bases). The germline V gene has CDR1 LGHNA and CDR2 YSLEER. Trimming left V 4 bases short and J 4 bases short, with 14 bases between. The CDR3 totals 15 residues. DNA of the CDR3: TGCGCCAGCAGCCCCGTCGGGGGGACGGGAAACACCATATATTTT. Its translation is CASSPVGGTGNTIYF.